These T cell receptor beta chains were read from a single sample in a study of vaccination and CD4 T cells after COVID-19. MiXCR was run by TCRdb on the PCR reads, yielding one entry per CDR3 protein. The sample comprises approximately 12,000 distinct CDR3 sequences, around 40% of which are singletons, and more than 20% rests with the top ten. Their antigen targets remain unknown. The sample comprised cultured CD4+ T cells from blood. The receptors shown here come from a human donor with COVID-19. The CDR3 runs from the conserved cysteine through the conserved F or W. A D gene is named only where the DNA matches it firmly. Not every row has a clone size; where given, it reads once, few, many or a size class.

D: -; size: -; V: TRBV5-6; J: TRBJ1-1; length: 13; DNA: TGTGCCAGCAGCTTGGGAACAGGGCCTGAAGCTTTCTTT; CDR3: CASSLGTGPEAFF
D: -; size: -; V: TRBV21-1; J: TRBJ2-5; length: 13; DNA: TGTGCCAGCAGCCCCCAGGAGGCAGAGACCCAGTACTTC; CDR3: CASSPQEAETQYF
D: -; size: -; V: TRBV11-1; J: TRBJ2-5; length: 15; DNA: TGTGCCAGCAGCACCTCGGCAGCCCGAGGGGAGACCCAGTACTTC; CDR3: CASSTSAARGETQYF
D: -; size: -; V: TRBV27; J: TRBJ2-2; length: 15; DNA: TGTGCCAGCAGCTTTCGAAGGGGAAACACCGGGGAGCTGTTTTTT; CDR3: CASSFRRGNTGELFF
D: -; size: -; V: TRBV12-3/TRBV12-4; J: TRBJ1-3; length: 15; DNA: TGTGCCAGCAGTTTTACGGCGGGCTCTGGAAACACCATATATTTT; CDR3: CASSFTAGSGNTIYF
D: -; size: -; V: TRBV30; J: TRBJ2-7; length: 15; DNA: TGTGCCTGGACCCCGAGGGGCAGGGCCGGGTACGAGCAGTACTTC; CDR3: CAWTPRGRAGYEQYF
D: -; size: -; V: TRBV30; J: TRBJ1-2; length: 11; DNA: TGTGCCCGACAGTCTAACTATGGCTACACCTTC; CDR3: CARQSNYGYTF
D: TRBD1; size: -; V: TRBV6-1; J: TRBJ1-1; length: 15; DNA: TGTGCCAGCAGTCCCGGGACAGGGGTTGGCACTGAAGCTTTCTTT; CDR3: CASSPGTGVGTEAFF
D: TRBD1; size: once; V: TRBV7-6; J: TRBJ1-2; length: 14; DNA: TGTGCCAGCAGCATTAACAGGGGGGGCTATGGCTACACCTTC; CDR3: CASSINRGGYGYTF
D: -; size: -; V: TRBV19; J: TRBJ1-6; length: 17; DNA: TGTGCCAGTAGTCGGGATCAGGGAGGGTCCTATAATTCACCCCTCCACTTT; CDR3: CASSRDQGGSYNSPLHF
D: TRBD1; size: -; V: TRBV6-1; J: TRBJ1-1; length: 12; DNA: TGTGCCAGCAGTCAAGGACAGGGGGCTGCTTTCTTT; CDR3: CASSQGQGAAFF
D: TRBD2; size: -; V: TRBV7-9; J: TRBJ2-1; length: 14; DNA: TGTGCCAGCACCCTGGGAGGGACCTACAATGAGCAGTTCTTC; CDR3: CASTLGGTYNEQFF
D: TRBD1; size: few; V: TRBV12-3/TRBV12-4; J: TRBJ1-1; length: 15; DNA: TGTGCCAGCGCAGACTGGACAGGGGGCTTCACTGAAGCTTTCTTT; CDR3: CASADWTGGFTEAFF
D: TRBD2; size: few; V: TRBV7-2; J: TRBJ2-5; length: 15; DNA: TGTGCCAGCAGCCGCGAAGGACTAGCGGGATGGACCCAGTACTTC; CDR3: CASSREGLAGWTQYF
D: TRBD1; size: few; V: TRBV19; J: TRBJ1-1; length: 14; DNA: TGTGCCAGTGGTGCCGGGACAGGGCTTGCTGAAGCTTTCTTT; CDR3: CASGAGTGLAEAFF
D: TRBD1; size: -; V: TRBV12-3/TRBV12-4; J: TRBJ2-5; length: 14; DNA: TGTGCCAGCAGCCTTGACAGGGGCCAAGAGACCCAGTACTTC; CDR3: CASSLDRGQETQYF
D: TRBD2; size: -; V: TRBV6-7; J: TRBJ2-2; length: 15; DNA: TGTGCCAGCAGTCACCCGGGACTAGTAATCGGGGAGCTGTTTTTT; CDR3: CASSHPGLVIGELFF
D: -; size: -; V: TRBV20-1; J: TRBJ2-3; length: 14; DNA: TGCAGTGCTAGAACGGGCGGGGTTGTAGATACGCAGTATTTT; CDR3: CSARTGGVVDTQYF
D: -; size: -; V: TRBV5-4; J: TRBJ2-5; length: 13; DNA: TGTGCCAGCAGCTTGGGTGGCTACTACACCCAGTACTTC; CDR3: CASSLGGYYTQYF
D: -; size: few; V: TRBV7-2; J: TRBJ1-2; length: 15; DNA: TGTGCCAGCAGCACGCAGCGGGCAGGGAGCTATGGCTACACCTTC; CDR3: CASSTQRAGSYGYTF
D: TRBD1; size: -; V: TRBV25-1; J: TRBJ1-3; length: 16; DNA: TGTGCCAGCAGTCAGACAGGGGGCGTAGGTGGAAACACCATATATTTT; CDR3: CASSQTGGVGGNTIYF
D: TRBD2; size: few; V: TRBV12-3/TRBV12-4; J: TRBJ2-1; length: 16; DNA: TGTGCCAGCAGTTACGCACGGGGGGGCGTCGACAATGAGCAGTTCTTC; CDR3: CASSYARGGVDNEQFF